Listed here are 24 T cell receptor beta chains from one sample, sequenced in a study of blood T cell repertoires in COVID-19. The assay was immunoSEQ multiplex PCR, and TCRdb's table has in-frame clones only and misses some. This table has around 300,000 clones, approximately 86% appearing once. Sequenced material: PBMCs or T cells enriched from blood (not recorded which). Receptor source: a woman between 18 and 30 years old who had recovered from COVID-19.

V and J are TRBV27 and TRBJ2-6, with D uncertain. The germline CDR1 and CDR2 sequences are MNHEY and SMNVEV (reference sequence). V was trimmed by 4 bases and J by 0 bases, leaving 7 bases between them. The CDR3 spans 15 residues. CDR3 residues: CASSSHSSGANVLTF. As DNA, the CDR3 is TGTGCCAGCAGTTCCCACAGCTCTGGGGCCAACGTCCTGACTTTC.

The CDR3 protein is CAWSRESSGNTIYF. The CDR3 DNA reads TGTGCCTGGAGTCGGGAGTCTTCGGGAAACACCATATATTTT. This chain joins TRBV30 and TRBJ1-3; no definite D call. The germline CDR1 and CDR2 sequences are GTSNPN and SVGIG (reference sequence). This CDR3 region has 14 residues. Trimming shortened V by 2 bases and J by 4 bases, and 12 bases separated the two germline ends.

V usage is TRBV28 and J usage is TRBJ2-2; possible D gene TRBD1, 7 bases. The CDR3 loop spans 16 amino acids. The germline CDR1 and CDR2 sequences are MDHEN and SYDVKM. Trimming shortened V by 5 bases and J by 5 bases, and 18 bases separated the two germline ends. CDR3 DNA: TGTGCCAGCAGTCTAAGGGGGCGGGGATGGACCGGGGAGCTGTTTTTT. Translated, it gives CASSLRGRGWTGELFF.

V is TRBV29-1 and J is TRBJ2-7; 9 bases agree with TRBD1. With V trimmed by 4 bases and J by 0 bases, 13 bases remained unmatched. This CDR3 region has 17 residues. Germline loops: CDR1 SQVTM, CDR2 ANQGSEA. The CDR3 DNA reads TGCAGCGTTGGTTTTTCTGGGCGGGGACAGGGCTCCTACGAGCAGTACTTC. Translating gives CSVGFSGRGQGSYEQYF.

The rearrangement links TRBV10-1 to TRBJ1-6; D is perhaps TRBD1 (6 bases). Deletions cut 6 bases from V and 6 bases from J, with 9 bases between. Looked up from germline, CDR1 is WNHNN and CDR2 is SYGVQD (reference sequence). The CDR3 loop spans 13 amino acids. The CDR3 sequence: CASRGRGNSPLHF. In DNA, the CDR3 is TGCGCCAGCAGAGGCAGGGGTAATTCACCCCTCCACTTT.

The chain links TRBV2 to TRBJ1-5, with TRBD1 matching 7 bases. The CDR3 is 14 residues long. Germline trimming cut 0 bases from V and 7 bases from J; bases unmatched to any gene: 3. The germline gives CDR1 SNHLY, CDR2 FYNNEI. The CDR3 DNA sequence: TGTGCCAGCAGTGAAGCGGCAGGGGGACAGCCCCAGCATTTT. This sequence encodes CASSEAAGGQPQHF.

The chain employs TRBV11-2 and TRBJ1-2; 8 nucleotides line up with TRBD1. The germline CDR1 and CDR2 sequences are SGHAT and FQNNGV. Trimming removed 3 bases from V and 7 bases from J; junction bases left unmatched: 13. The CDR3 totals 16 residues. The CDR3 nucleotides are TGTGCCAGCAGCTTTGACCCACAGGGGGGTTTAGGTGGCTACACCTTC. Translating gives CASSFDPQGGLGGYTF.

The rearrangement uses TRBV28 and TRBJ1-1; 9 nucleotides match TRBD1. With 2 bases clipped from V and 5 bases from J, the junction kept 9 bases outside the gene matches. This CDR3 spans 16 amino acids. The germline V gene encodes CDR1 MDHEN and CDR2 SYDVKM. The CDR3 DNA follows: TGTGCCAGCAGTTTAGAGGACAGGGGCGGGTCGACTGAAGCTTTCTTT. As protein: CASSLEDRGGSTEAFF.

This clone appeared a single time. This sequence joins TRBV9 and TRBJ2-1, with a weak D call TRBD1 (5 bases). V was clipped by 2 bases and J by 5 bases, with 5 bases between them. Germline CDR1 reads SGDLS; CDR2 reads YYNGEE. CDR3 length equals 12 residues. CDR3 region: CASSVGHNEQFF. As DNA, the CDR3 is TGTGCCAGCAGCGTGGGGCACAATGAGCAGTTCTTC.

The chain is built from TRBV7-9 and TRBJ2-5, with unresolved D. The CDR3 runs 14 residues. The germline gives CDR1 SEHNR, CDR2 FQNEAQ (reference sequence). V lost 0 bases and J 3 bases, leaving 8 bases between the germline ends. CDR3 region: CASSLARQKETQYF. In DNA, the CDR3 is TGTGCCAGCAGCTTAGCGAGGCAGAAAGAGACCCAGTACTTC. Full variable domain (outside the CDR3, taken from reference TRBV7-9 and TRBJ2-5): DTGVSQNPRHKITKRGQNVTFRCDPISEHNRLYWYRQTLGQGPEFLTYFQNEAQLEKSRLLSDRFSAERPKGSFSTLEIQRTEQGDSAMYLCASSLARQKETQYFGPGTRLLVL.

The CDR3 DNA reads TGTGCCAGCAGCTTAGATCCGGGACAGGCTTCTGGAAACACCATATATTTT. Amino acid sequence: CASSLDPGQASGNTIYF. The chain recombines TRBV11-2 with TRBJ1-3, with 8 bases that match TRBD1. The CDR3 is 17 residues long. Germline V gives CDR1 SGHAT, CDR2 FQNNGV. V dropped 0 bases and J dropped 1; count of bases not matched to a gene: 5.

The J gene is TRBJ2-1, the V gene TRBV18; D is perhaps TRBD2 (7 bases). V lost 3 bases and J 7 bases, leaving 22 bases between the germline ends. Germline CDR1 is KGHSH and CDR2 is LQKENI. The CDR3 length is 17 residues. The CDR3 sequence: CASSPPWGGGGSNEQFF. CDR3 nucleotide sequence: TGTGCCAGCTCACCTCCGTGGGGAGGCGGGGGCTCGAATGAGCAGTTCTTC.

V usage is TRBV5-1 and J usage is TRBJ2-7; TRBD2 aligns across 10 bases. CDR3 length: 19 amino acids. V was pared by 3 bases and J by 2 bases, with 17 bases of the junction left unmatched. In germline, CDR1 is SGHRS, CDR2 YFSETQ. The CDR3 bases are TGCGCCAGCAGCTACTCCGGGACAAGAAGGACTAGCGGTACCTACGAGCAGTACTTC. Encoded protein: CASSYSGTRRTSGTYEQYF.

This chain connects TRBV18 to TRBJ2-1, with 11 nucleotides matching TRBD2. There are 18 residues in the CDR3. CDR1 and CDR2 (germline): KGHSH, LQKENI. The ends lost 2 bases at V and 4 bases at J; junction bases unmatched: 10. The CDR3 DNA sequence: TGTGCCAGCTCACCATATACTAGCGGGAGAGGTTCTTACAATGAGCAGTTCTTC. Its translation is CASSPYTSGRGSYNEQFF.

The table lists this clone with a count of one. This chain uses TRBV7-2 with TRBJ1-5; 8 nucleotides align to TRBD1. Per the germline V gene, CDR1 is SGHTA and CDR2 is FQGNSA. V trimming: 1 base; J trimming: 2 bases; junction bases outside the gene matches: 7. The CDR3 extends over 17 amino acids. Here the CDR3 DNA reads TGTGCCAGCAGCTTAGATGCAGGGGGCTTCGGCAATCAGCCCCAGCATTTT. It translates to CASSLDAGGFGNQPQHF.

The chain's CDR3 is CACRQGGYTF. The CDR3 DNA reads as TGTGCCTGTCGACAGGGGGGCTACACCTTC. The V and J genes are TRBV30 and TRBJ1-2; 8 bases agree with TRBD1. The CDR3 has 10 residues. Trimming took 6 bases from V and 8 from J; bases not matched to a gene: 2. The germline CDR1 and CDR2 sequences are GTSNPN and SVGIG (reference sequence).

This CDR3 reads CASRSGGFNEKLFF. The CDR3 DNA reads as TGTGCCAGCAGGTCGGGGGGATTCAATGAAAAACTGTTTTTT. The chain uses TRBV2 and TRBJ1-4, with D possibly being TRBD1 (5 bases). There are 14 residues in the CDR3. The germline V gene encodes CDR1 SNHLY and CDR2 FYNNEI. V lost 6 bases to trimming and J lost 5 bases, with 13 bases between them.

The CDR3 region has the DNA TGTGCCAGCAGCCCTCGGCCAGGGATTAGCACAGATACGCAGTATTTT. Its translation is CASSPRPGISTDTQYF. This sequence joins TRBV11-2 and TRBJ2-3; possible D gene TRBD1, 5 bases. Trimming took off 5 bases at V and 0 bases at J, with 15 bases between the two ends. Looked up from germline, CDR1 is SGHAT and CDR2 is FQNNGV. The CDR3 is made up of 16 amino acids.

The chain joins TRBV7-8 to TRBJ2-7, with D perhaps matching TRBD2 (6 bases). Deletions cut 7 bases from V and 3 bases from J, with 16 bases between. CDR3 length equals 14 residues. Germline V lookup: CDR1 SGHVS, CDR2 FQNEAQ. CDR3 nucleotide sequence: TGTGCCAGCACCGAGACCGGGAGTTTCTACGAGCAGTACTTC. Translation: CASTETGSFYEQYF.

The chain combines TRBV4-3 with TRBJ2-5; 8 bases line up with TRBD1. Germline trimming cut 2 bases from V and 5 bases from J; bases unmatched to any gene: 19. This CDR3 is built from 19 residues. Germline values: CDR1 LGHNA, CDR2 YSLEER. The CDR3 region has the DNA TGCGCCAGCAGCCAACCTCCCGCCCCTCCAGGGGGCTTCGAGGAGACCCAGTACTTC. This gives the protein CASSQPPAPPGGFEETQYF.

The J gene is TRBJ2-1, the V gene TRBV7-9, with TRBD1 matching over 10 bases. After removal of 3 bases from V and 2 bases from J, the junction contained 13 bases not matched to a gene. The germline gives CDR1 SEHNR, CDR2 FQNEAQ (reference sequence). The CDR3 contains 19 residues. The CDR3 DNA follows: TGTGCCAGCAGCTTCGGGGGAGAGTTGGGACAGGGGACCTACAATGAGCAGTTCTTC. Translated, it gives CASSFGGELGQGTYNEQFF.

This chain connects TRBV2 to TRBJ2-7; possible D gene TRBD2, 7 bases. V was shortened by 6 bases and J by 4 bases, with 16 bases between the two germline ends. Per the germline V gene, CDR1 is SNHLY and CDR2 is FYNNEI. This CDR3 comprises 14 residues. The CDR3 nucleotides are TGTGCCAGCAGCTACGGGGGGCTTGGGTACGAGCAGTACTTC. This codes for CASSYGGLGYEQYF.

The J gene is TRBJ2-3, the V gene TRBV9; TRBD2 might be the D (6 bases). V was trimmed by 4 bases and J by 5 bases, leaving 14 bases between them. Germline V lookup: CDR1 SGDLS, CDR2 YYNGEE. This CDR3 comprises 14 residues. The CDR3 DNA sequence: TGTGCCAGCAGCTCTACATCTAGCGAAGATACGCAGTATTTT. Translation: CASSSTSSEDTQYF.

J is TRBJ2-2 and V is TRBV4-3; TRBD2 matches at 9 bases. J lost 4 bases, V lost 0 bases, and 6 bases had no gene match. The CDR3 contains 17 residues. Germline V gene data show CDR1 as LGHNA and CDR2 as YSLEER. CDR3 DNA: TGCGCCAGCAGCCAAGATCGGCGGCGGGGGGGCACCGGGGAGCTGTTTTTT. This gives the protein CASSQDRRRGGTGELFF.